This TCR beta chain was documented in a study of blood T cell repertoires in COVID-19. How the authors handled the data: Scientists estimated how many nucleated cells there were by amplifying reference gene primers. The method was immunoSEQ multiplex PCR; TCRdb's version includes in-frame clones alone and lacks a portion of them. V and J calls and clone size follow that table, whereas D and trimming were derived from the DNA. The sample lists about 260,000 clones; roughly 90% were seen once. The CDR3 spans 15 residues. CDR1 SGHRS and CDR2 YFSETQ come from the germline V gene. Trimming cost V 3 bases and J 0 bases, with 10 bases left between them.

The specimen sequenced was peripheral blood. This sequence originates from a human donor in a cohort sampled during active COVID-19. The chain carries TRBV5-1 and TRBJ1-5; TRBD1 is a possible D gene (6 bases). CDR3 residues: CASSWGPGSNQPQHF. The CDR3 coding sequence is TGCGCCAGCAGCTGGGGGCCGGGTAGCAATCAGCCCCAGCATTTT.